A selection of T cell receptor beta chains follows, all from one sample in a study of T cell repertoires in cytomegalovirus infection. TCRdb redid the calling of the reads with MiXCR, one entry per CDR3 protein. In the table there are about 330,000 distinct CDR3 sequences, 9.5% of which are singletons. Sequencing was carried out using PBMCs. Receptors were obtained from a human donor in good health (CMV status not recorded). Some clones in this sample may be carry-over from other donors' samples. CDR3s include the opening cysteine and the closing phenylalanine or tryptophan. D genes are given only for firm matches. Not every row has a clone size; where given, it reads once, few, many or a size class.

length	V	D	J	size	CDR3	DNA
17	TRBV7-6	-	TRBJ2-4	many	CASSLVTAQGRGNIQYF	TGTGCCAGCAGCTTGGTGACAGCTCAGGGCAGAGGAAACATTCAGTACTTC
17	TRBV7-2	-	TRBJ1-2	many	CASSLEVAVEGLYGYTF	TGTGCCAGCAGCTTAGAGGTTGCGGTCGAGGGTCTCTATGGCTACACCTTC
19	TRBV10-3	TRBD1	TRBJ1-5	few	CAISESRTGGSLSNQPQHF	TGTGCCATCAGTGAGTCCAGGACAGGGGGCAGTTTAAGCAATCAGCCCCAGCATTTT
17	TRBV7-6	-	TRBJ2-1	few	CASSLGSGFLRLSEQFF	TGTGCCAGCAGCTTAGGATCTGGGTTTCTGAGGTTATCCGAGCAGTTCTTC
15	TRBV7-8	TRBD1	TRBJ1-4	many	CASSTGQSDLEKLFF	TGTGCCAGCAGTACGGGACAGTCAGATCTGGAAAAACTGTTTTTT
16	TRBV7-2	TRBD2	TRBJ2-7	many	CASSSRAGDLFYEQYF	TGTGCCAGCAGCTCTAGGGCGGGAGACCTTTTCTACGAGCAGTACTTC
15	TRBV12-3/TRBV12-4	TRBD1	TRBJ2-3	few	CASSKDRAVTDTQYF	TGTGCCAGCTCCAAGGACAGGGCTGTAACAGATACGCAGTATTTT
16	TRBV6-2/TRBV6-3	-	TRBJ1-6	few	CASSSSAGVYNSPLHF	TGTGCCAGCAGCTCCTCCGCCGGGGTCTATAATTCACCCCTCCACTTT
16	TRBV4-1	-	TRBJ1-2	-	CASGLKMGIENYGYTF	TGCGCCAGCGGCCTAAAAATGGGGATTGAAAACTATGGCTACACCTTC
16	TRBV5-6	-	TRBJ1-1	many	CASSLWVGKMNTEAFF	TGTGCCAGCAGCTTGTGGGTAGGGAAGATGAACACTGAAGCTTTCTTT
16	TRBV19	TRBD2	TRBJ2-1	-	CASGRGRGVRYNEQFF	TGTGCCAGTGGCCGAGGGCGGGGGGTAAGATACAATGAGCAGTTCTTC
15	TRBV19	TRBD1	TRBJ2-2	few	CASSPWTGAAGELFF	TGTGCCAGTAGTCCTTGGACAGGGGCCGCCGGGGAGCTGTTTTTT
17	TRBV7-2	TRBD1	TRBJ1-1	many	CASSLGGTGRMNTEAFF	TGTGCCAGCAGCTTAGGTGGGACAGGGAGGATGAACACTGAAGCTTTCTTT
14	TRBV12-3/TRBV12-4	-	TRBJ1-4	many	CASSNRVQGEKLFF	TGTGCCAGCAGCAATCGCGTTCAGGGAGAAAAACTGTTTTTT
15	TRBV5-5	-	TRBJ2-1	-	CASSLVPGEMNEQFF	TGTGCCAGCAGCTTGGTCCCAGGGGAAATGAATGAGCAGTTCTTC
14	TRBV12-3/TRBV12-4	-	TRBJ2-5	-	CASAIASLQETQYF	TGTGCCAGCGCGATAGCGTCTCTCCAAGAGACCCAGTACTTC
15	TRBV5-4	TRBD2	TRBJ2-7	-	CASSPFGGVVYEQYF	TGTGCCAGCAGCCCTTTTGGGGGGGTTGTCTACGAGCAGTACTTC
15	TRBV28	TRBD1	TRBJ1-5	few	CASSPGQYSNQPQHF	TGTGCCAGCAGTCCGGGACAGTATAGCAATCAGCCCCAGCATTTT
15	TRBV18	TRBD1	TRBJ1-5	-	CASSRGTGSGQPQHF	TGTGCCAGCTCACGGGGGACAGGGTCGGGACAGCCCCAGCATTTT
13	TRBV24-1	-	TRBJ1-4	-	CATSDPPGEKLFF	TGTGCCACCAGTGACCCCCCCGGTGAAAAACTGTTTTTT